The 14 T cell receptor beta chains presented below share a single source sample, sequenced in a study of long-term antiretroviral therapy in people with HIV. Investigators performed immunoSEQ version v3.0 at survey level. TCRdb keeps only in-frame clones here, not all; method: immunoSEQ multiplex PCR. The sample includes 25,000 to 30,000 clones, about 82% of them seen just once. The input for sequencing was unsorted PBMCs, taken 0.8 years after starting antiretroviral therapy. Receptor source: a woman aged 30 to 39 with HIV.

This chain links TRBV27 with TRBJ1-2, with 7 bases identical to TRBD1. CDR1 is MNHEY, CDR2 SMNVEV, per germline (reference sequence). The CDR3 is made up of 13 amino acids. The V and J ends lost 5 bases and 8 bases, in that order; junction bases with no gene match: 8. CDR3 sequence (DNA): TGTGCCAGCAGTCCCACAGGGGCCGGGGGCTACACCTTC. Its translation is CASSPTGAGGYTF.

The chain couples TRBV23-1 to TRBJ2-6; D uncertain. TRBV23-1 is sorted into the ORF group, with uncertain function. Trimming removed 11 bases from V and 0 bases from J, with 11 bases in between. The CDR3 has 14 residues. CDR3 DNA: TGCGCCGTCTTCCTTTGCTCTGGGGCCAACGTCCTGACTTTC. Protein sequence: CAVFLCSGANVLTF.

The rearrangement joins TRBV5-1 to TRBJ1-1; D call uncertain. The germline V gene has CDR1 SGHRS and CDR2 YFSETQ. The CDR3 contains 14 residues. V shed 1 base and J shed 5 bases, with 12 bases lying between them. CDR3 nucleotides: TGCGCCAGCAGCTTGCCCGGGGTTAGAACTGAAGCTTTCTTT. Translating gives CASSLPGVRTEAFF.

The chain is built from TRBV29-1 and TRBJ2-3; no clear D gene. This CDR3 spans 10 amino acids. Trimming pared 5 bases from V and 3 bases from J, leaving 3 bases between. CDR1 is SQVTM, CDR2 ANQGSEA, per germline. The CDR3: CSVKTDTQYF. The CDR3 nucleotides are TGCAGCGTTAAAACAGATACGCAGTATTTT.

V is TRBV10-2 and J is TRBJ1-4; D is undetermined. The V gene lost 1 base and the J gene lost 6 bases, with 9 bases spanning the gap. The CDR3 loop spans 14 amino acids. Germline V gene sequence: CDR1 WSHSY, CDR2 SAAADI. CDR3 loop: CASSELGWDEKLFF. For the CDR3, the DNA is TGCGCCAGCAGTGAGTTGGGGTGGGATGAAAAACTGTTTTTT.

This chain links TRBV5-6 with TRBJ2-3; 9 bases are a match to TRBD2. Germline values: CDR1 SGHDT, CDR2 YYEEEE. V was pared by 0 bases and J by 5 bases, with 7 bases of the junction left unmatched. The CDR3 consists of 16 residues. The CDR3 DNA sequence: TGTGCCAGCAGCTTGGGGCGGGGGGGCATCGAAGATACGCAGTATTTT. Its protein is CASSLGRGGIEDTQYF.

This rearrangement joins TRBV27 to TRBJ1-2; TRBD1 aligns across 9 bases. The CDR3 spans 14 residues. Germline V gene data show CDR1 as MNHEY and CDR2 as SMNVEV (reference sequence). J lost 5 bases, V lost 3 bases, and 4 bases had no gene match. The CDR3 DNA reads TGTGCCAGCAGTTTCGGACAGGGGAGATATGGCTACACCTTC. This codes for CASSFGQGRYGYTF.

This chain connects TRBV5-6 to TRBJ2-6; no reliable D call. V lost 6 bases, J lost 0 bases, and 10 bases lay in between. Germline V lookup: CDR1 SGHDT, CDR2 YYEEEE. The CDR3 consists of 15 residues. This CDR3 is CASTRRISGANVLTF. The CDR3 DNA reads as TGTGCCAGCACCCGACGGATCTCTGGGGCCAACGTCCTGACTTTC. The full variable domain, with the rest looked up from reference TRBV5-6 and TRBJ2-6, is DAGVTQSPTHLIKTRGQQVTLRCSPKSGHDTVSWYQQALGQGPQFIFQYYEEEERQRGNFPDRFSGHQFPNYSSELNVNALLLGDSALYLCASTRRISGANVLTFGAGSRLTVL.

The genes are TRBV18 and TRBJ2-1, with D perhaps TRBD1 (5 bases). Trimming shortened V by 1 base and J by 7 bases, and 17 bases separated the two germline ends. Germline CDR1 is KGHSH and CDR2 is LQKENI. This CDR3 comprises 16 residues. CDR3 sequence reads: CASSPQRQIYSNEQFF. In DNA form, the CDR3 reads TGTGCCAGCTCACCACAGCGACAGATATACTCAAATGAGCAGTTCTTC. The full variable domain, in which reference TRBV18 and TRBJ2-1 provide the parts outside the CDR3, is NAGVMQNPRHLVRRRGQEARLRCSPMKGHSHVYWYRQLPEEGLKFMVYLQKENIIDESGMPKERFSAEFPKEGPSILRIQQVVRGDSAAYFCASSPQRQIYSNEQFFGPGTRLTVL.

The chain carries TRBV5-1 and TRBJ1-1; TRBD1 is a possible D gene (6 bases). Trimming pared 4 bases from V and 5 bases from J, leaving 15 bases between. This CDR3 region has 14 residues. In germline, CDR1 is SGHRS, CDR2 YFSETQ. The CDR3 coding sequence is TGCGCCAGCAGCCCCCCAGGGGTTCGAACTGAAGCTTTCTTT. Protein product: CASSPPGVRTEAFF.

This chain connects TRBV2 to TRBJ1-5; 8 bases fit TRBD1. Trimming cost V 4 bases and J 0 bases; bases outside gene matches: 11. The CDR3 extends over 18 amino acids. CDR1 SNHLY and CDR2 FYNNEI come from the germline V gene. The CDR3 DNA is TGTGCCAGCAGTGGGGACAGGAAGGTTTCCAATAGCAATCAGCCCCAGCATTTT. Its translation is CASSGDRKVSNSNQPQHF.

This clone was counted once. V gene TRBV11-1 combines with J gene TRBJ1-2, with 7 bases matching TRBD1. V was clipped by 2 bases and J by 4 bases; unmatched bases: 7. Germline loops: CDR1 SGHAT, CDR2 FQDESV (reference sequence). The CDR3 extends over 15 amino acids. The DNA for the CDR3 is TGTGCCAGCAGCTTACGACAGGGTTGTACCTATGGCTACACCTTC. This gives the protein CASSLRQGCTYGYTF.

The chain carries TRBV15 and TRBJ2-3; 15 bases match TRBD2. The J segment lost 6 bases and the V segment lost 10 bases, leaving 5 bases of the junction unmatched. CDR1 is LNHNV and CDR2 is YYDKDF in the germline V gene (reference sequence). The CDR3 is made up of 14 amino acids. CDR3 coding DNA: TGTGCCAGCGGACTAGCGGGAGGGCTGGATACGCAGTATTTT. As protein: CASGLAGGLDTQYF.

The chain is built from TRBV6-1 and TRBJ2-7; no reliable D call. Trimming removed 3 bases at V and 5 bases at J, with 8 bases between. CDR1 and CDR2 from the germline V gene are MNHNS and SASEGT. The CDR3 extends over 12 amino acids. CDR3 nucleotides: TGTGCCAGCAGTGACCCCGGCAACGAGCAGTACGTC. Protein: CASSDPGNEQYV.